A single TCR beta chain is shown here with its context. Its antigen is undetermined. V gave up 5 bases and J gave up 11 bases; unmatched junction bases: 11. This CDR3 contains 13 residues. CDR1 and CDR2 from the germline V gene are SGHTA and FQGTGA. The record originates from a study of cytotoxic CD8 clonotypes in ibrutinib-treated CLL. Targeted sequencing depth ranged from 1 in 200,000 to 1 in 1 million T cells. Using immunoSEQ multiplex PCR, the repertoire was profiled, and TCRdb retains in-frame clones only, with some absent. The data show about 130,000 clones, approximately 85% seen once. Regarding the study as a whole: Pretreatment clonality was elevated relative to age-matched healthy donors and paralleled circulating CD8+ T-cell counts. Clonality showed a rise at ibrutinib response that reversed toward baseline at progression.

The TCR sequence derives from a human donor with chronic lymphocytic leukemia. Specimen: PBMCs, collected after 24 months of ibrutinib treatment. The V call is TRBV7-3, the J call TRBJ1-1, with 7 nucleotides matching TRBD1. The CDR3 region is CASSPRQGARAFF. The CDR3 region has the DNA TGTGCCAGCAGCCCCCGACAGGGAGCACGGGCTTTCTTT.